A single sample is the source of the 26 T cell receptor beta chains below, sequenced in a study of cytomegalovirus exposure and HLA in healthy donors (dated by TCRdb to the late 2010s). The library was obtained by the immunoSEQ multiplex PCR assay. The multiplex PCR relied on a mix of 60 forward primers for TCR Vbeta segments and 13 reverse primers for TCR Jbeta segments. TCRdb limited this immuneACCESS table to in-frame rearrangements with V and J called. A share of clones is missing; checked studies link under half to unresolved V genes, and the rest is unexplained. This sample has around 120,000 clones in its table, and about three quarters of those were observed once. The ten largest clones capture 6.5% to 9% of the sample. The sample was PBMCs. These receptors were obtained from a woman aged 40-49 years in good health and CMV-seropositive.

The chain joins TRBV6-1 to TRBJ2-5; tentatively, D is TRBD2 (6 bases). Germline V CDR1 and CDR2: MNHNS, SASEGT. The CDR3 has 14 amino acids. Between the trimmed V and J ends, which lost 5 bases and 5 bases, there was a span of 15 bases. CDR3 protein: CASSWTTPGETQYF. As DNA, the CDR3 is TGTGCCAGCAGTTGGACTACGCCCGGGGAGACCCAGTACTTC.

V gene TRBV28 combines with J gene TRBJ2-1; maybe TRBD1 (5 bases). This CDR3 region has 14 residues. The V end lost 2 bases, the J end lost 5 bases, and 10 bases lay between the germline ends. CDR1 is MDHEN and CDR2 is SYDVKM in the germline V gene. CDR3 residues: CASSLGAINNEQFF. CDR3 DNA: TGTGCCAGCAGTTTAGGGGCCATAAACAATGAGCAGTTCTTC.

The chain combines TRBV4-1 with TRBJ2-4; 10 bases align to TRBD2. Trimming took 1 base from V and 6 from J; bases not matched to a gene: 3. Germline V gene lookup returns CDR1 MGHRA and CDR2 YSYEKL. The CDR3 sequence is 15 residues long. CDR3 amino acids: CASSQVLAGVNIQYF. The CDR3 DNA is TGCGCCAGCAGCCAAGTGCTAGCGGGGGTAAACATTCAGTACTTC.

The chain joins TRBV10-3 to TRBJ1-2, with a tentative D call TRBD1 (6 bases). This CDR3 comprises 14 residues. V gave up 4 bases and J gave up 3 bases, with 12 bases separating them. Germline V gene lookup returns CDR1 ENHRY and CDR2 SYGVKD. In nucleotides, the CDR3 is TGTGCCATCAGTGGAGGGACAACCGACTATGGCTACACCTTC. This encodes CAISGGTTDYGYTF.

This clone was counted only a few times. The chain employs TRBV11-1 and TRBJ2-7; D not resolved. V was pared by 5 bases and J by 7 bases, with 12 bases between. CDR1 and CDR2 (germline): SGHAT, FQDESV (reference sequence). CDR3 length: 12 residues. The CDR3 protein is CASSPGFAEQYF. The CDR3 nucleotides read TGTGCCAGCAGCCCAGGATTTGCGGAGCAGTACTTC.

This clone came up a few times. The CDR3 protein is CASSPQTDEKLFF. The CDR3 DNA sequence: TGTGCCAGCTCACCGCAGACAGATGAAAAACTGTTTTTT. V gene TRBV18 combines with J gene TRBJ1-4, with a weak D call TRBD1 (5 bases). CDR1 KGHSH and CDR2 LQKENI come from the germline V gene. The CDR3 runs to 13 residues. The ends were cut back, 3 bases at V and 6 bases at J, with 8 bases in the middle.

This clone was seen more than once but under ten times. The gene calls are TRBV7-8 and TRBJ2-1, with TRBD2 as a possible D gene (5 bases). The V end lost 4 bases, the J end lost 10 bases, and 20 bases lay between the germline ends. Germline V gene data show CDR1 as SGHVS and CDR2 as FQNEAQ. The CDR3 is made up of 15 amino acids. The CDR3 DNA follows: TGTGCCAGCAGCTCATGGACTGACAACCCGAAAGAGCAGTTCTTC. Protein: CASSSWTDNPKEQFF.

In this sample, this clone turned up once. The J gene is TRBJ1-2, the V gene TRBV27; D unresolved. The CDR3 is 14 amino acids. V gave up 0 bases and J gave up 0 bases, with 5 bases separating them. Germline values: CDR1 MNHEY, CDR2 SMNVEV (reference sequence). The CDR3 is CASSLSNSNYGYTF. The CDR3, as DNA: TGTGCCAGCAGTTTATCTAACTCTAACTATGGCTACACCTTC.

This chain links TRBV11-2 with TRBJ2-1, with 8 bases matching TRBD2. This CDR3 is built from 15 residues. J was trimmed by 4 bases and V by 3 bases; bases with no gene match: 5. From germline, CDR1 is SGHAT and CDR2 FQNNGV. The chain's CDR3 is CASSFRRGAYNEQFF. CDR3 nucleotide sequence: TGTGCCAGCAGCTTTCGGCGGGGGGCGTACAATGAGCAGTTCTTC.

The chain links TRBV11-3 to TRBJ2-5; TRBD2 matches 11 bases. The germline V gene encodes CDR1 SGHNT and CDR2 YENEEA. Trimming took 5 bases from V and 3 from J; bases not matched to a gene: 2. The CDR3 extends over 14 amino acids. The CDR3 nucleotides read TGTGCCAGCAGCGCGGGACTAGCGGAAGAGACCCAGTACTTC. This sequence encodes CASSAGLAEETQYF. Looking up the rest from reference TRBV11-3 and TRBJ2-5 gives the full variable domain: EAGVVQSPRYKIIEKKQPVAFWCNPISGHNTLYWYLQNLGQGPELLIRYENEEAVDDSQLPKDRFSAERLKGVDSTLKIQPAELGDSAVYLCASSAGLAEETQYFGPGTRLLVL.

This clone has only one observation. The genes are TRBV6-5 and TRBJ2-3, with 9 bases lining up with TRBD1. Germline assignment: CDR1 MNHEY and CDR2 SVGAGI. The V and J ends lost 6 bases and 1 base, in that order; junction bases with no gene match: 5. This CDR3 is 15 amino acids long. The CDR3 reads CASSPRTGGTDTQYF. The DNA of the CDR3 is TGTGCCAGCAGCCCCAGGACAGGGGGCACAGATACGCAGTATTTT.

This clone is a singleton in its sample. This CDR3 is also generated by other DNA sequences in the sample. The J gene is TRBJ1-1, the V gene TRBV2, with 7 bases lining up with TRBD1. Germline CDR1 SNHLY, CDR2 FYNNEI. The CDR3 extends over 14 amino acids. Trimming at V came to 4 bases and at J to 0 bases, leaving 2 bases not matched to a gene. The CDR3 nucleotides read TGTGCCAGCAGTGGACAGGGAATGAACACTGAAGCTTTCTTT. It translates to CASSGQGMNTEAFF.

J is TRBJ2-5 and V is TRBV4-3; a weak D match, TRBD2 (5 bases). Per germline, CDR1 LGHNA and CDR2 YSLEER. This CDR3 contains 13 residues. V lost 3 bases, J lost 4 bases, and 9 bases lay in between. The CDR3 is CASSQNEGETQYF. CDR3 bases: TGCGCCAGCAGCCAGAACGAGGGAGAGACCCAGTACTTC.

The chain joins TRBV7-2 to TRBJ1-1; a weak D match, TRBD1 (6 bases). V lost 3 bases and J lost 5, with 16 bases in between. The germline CDR1 and CDR2 sequences are SGHTA and FQGNSA. CDR3 length: 15 residues. The CDR3, as DNA: TGTGCCAGCAGCTTCGGGGGGCCAGGGTTTACTGAAGCTTTCTTT. Its translation is CASSFGGPGFTEAFF.

V and J are TRBV5-1 and TRBJ2-7; 10 bases are shared with TRBD1. Looked up from germline, CDR1 is SGHRS and CDR2 is YFSETQ. Trimming removed 4 bases from V and 4 bases from J; junction bases left unmatched: 11. The CDR3 extends over 16 amino acids. The CDR3 region has the DNA TGCGCCAGCAGCGGAATACCGGGACAGGGGAGTTACGAGCAGTACTTC. Translating it yields CASSGIPGQGSYEQYF.

V usage is TRBV4-1 and J usage is TRBJ1-2; TRBD1 agrees at 9 bases. CDR3 length: 16 residues. Germline trimming cut 1 base from V and 4 bases from J; bases unmatched to any gene: 7. The germline CDR1 and CDR2 sequences are MGHRA and YSYEKL. The CDR3 nucleotides read TGCGCCAGCAGCCAAGTCGGGACAGGGATTGCCTATGGCTACACCTTC. This gives the protein CASSQVGTGIAYGYTF.

The CDR3 nucleotides are TGTGCCATAAAGAGAGGGTTTGGCTATGGCTACACCTTC. Its protein is CAIKRGFGYGYTF. The rearrangement joins TRBV10-3 to TRBJ1-2; the D is unclear. Trimming took 9 bases from V and 4 from J, leaving 15 bases between them. This CDR3 region has 13 residues. Germline-derived CDR1 and CDR2 are ENHRY and SYGVKD.

V and J are TRBV11-3 and TRBJ2-7, with D possibly being TRBD2 (6 bases). Germline CDR1 reads SGHNT; CDR2 reads YENEEA. The length of the CDR3 is 13 residues. Trimming took 1 base from V and 7 from J, leaving 11 bases between them. Written as DNA, the CDR3 is TGTGCCAGCAGCTTAGGGGTCGGGGGTGAGCAGTACTTC. Protein: CASSLGVGGEQYF.

The chain couples TRBV6-1 to TRBJ1-2, with 11 bases lining up with TRBD1. CDR1 is MNHNS and CDR2 is SASEGT in the germline V gene. The CDR3 runs to 15 residues. V lost 2 bases to trimming and J lost 4 bases; unmatched junction nucleotides: 3. As DNA, the CDR3 is TGTGCCAGCAGTGAATTAGGGACAGGGGGCTATGGCTACACCTTC. It codes for CASSELGTGGYGYTF.

The V gene is TRBV25-1, the J gene TRBJ2-1; maybe TRBD1 (7 bases). CDR3 length equals 14 residues. In germline, CDR1 is MGHDK, CDR2 SYGVNS. Trimming cost V 7 bases and J 7 bases, with 17 bases left between them. This CDR3 reads CASKEGASTNEQFF. The CDR3 nucleotides read TGTGCCAGCAAGGAGGGGGCCTCTACGAATGAGCAGTTCTTC.

The rearrangement links TRBV5-1 to TRBJ1-1, with a weak D call TRBD1 (5 bases). Per the germline V gene, CDR1 is SGHRS and CDR2 is YFSETQ. The CDR3 runs 15 residues. Trimming took off 0 bases at V and 2 bases at J, with 11 bases between the two ends. The CDR3 DNA reads TGCGCCAGCAGCTTGGGTCAGACAGAAAACACTGAAGCTTTCTTT. Translating gives CASSLGQTENTEAFF.

A remark on this clone: The same CDR3 also results from other DNA sequences found in this sample. The rearrangement joins TRBV7-9 to TRBJ1-2; possibly TRBD1 for D (5 bases). Trimming pared 3 bases from V and 2 bases from J, leaving 7 bases between. From germline, CDR1 is SEHNR and CDR2 FQNEAQ (reference sequence). This CDR3 is built from 13 residues. In nucleotides, the CDR3 is TGTGCCAGCAGCTTCGGGGGAAACTATGGCTACACCTTC. Translated, it gives CASSFGGNYGYTF.

The chain couples TRBV6-1 to TRBJ2-1; TRBD2 matches at 7 bases. V was clipped by 4 bases and J by 8 bases; unmatched bases: 11. The CDR3 runs 15 residues. The germline V gene encodes CDR1 MNHNS and CDR2 SASEGT. CDR3 loop: CASSVRRGSADEQFF. The DNA of the CDR3 is TGTGCCAGCAGTGTAAGGCGGGGGTCGGCGGATGAGCAGTTCTTC.

This clone was detected once. V usage is TRBV10-3 and J usage is TRBJ2-5; D is unclear. CDR1 and CDR2 from the germline V gene are ENHRY and SYGVKD. The V and J ends lost 0 bases and 2 bases respectively, with 7 bases between them. The CDR3 consists of 14 residues. CDR3 sequence: CAISESQAQETQYF. CDR3 nucleotide sequence: TGTGCCATCAGTGAGTCTCAGGCACAAGAGACCCAGTACTTC.

CDR3 region: CASSPNSSGPLHF. The CDR3 DNA is TGTGCCAGCAGCCCGAACTCGTCAGGACCCCTCCACTTT. The chain recombines TRBV7-2 with TRBJ1-6; D call uncertain. Trimming took off 5 bases at V and 12 bases at J, with 14 bases between the two ends. The CDR3 contains 13 residues. The germline V gene encodes CDR1 SGHTA and CDR2 FQGNSA.

This chain links TRBV5-1 with TRBJ1-4; D gene unclear. The CDR3 is 16 residues long. Germline V gives CDR1 SGHRS, CDR2 YFSETQ. The V end lost 4 bases, the J end lost 2 bases, and 15 bases lay between the germline ends. As DNA, the CDR3 is TGCGCCAGCAGCATGGACGGACTTGGCACTAATGAAAAACTGTTTTTT. Residues: CASSMDGLGTNEKLFF.